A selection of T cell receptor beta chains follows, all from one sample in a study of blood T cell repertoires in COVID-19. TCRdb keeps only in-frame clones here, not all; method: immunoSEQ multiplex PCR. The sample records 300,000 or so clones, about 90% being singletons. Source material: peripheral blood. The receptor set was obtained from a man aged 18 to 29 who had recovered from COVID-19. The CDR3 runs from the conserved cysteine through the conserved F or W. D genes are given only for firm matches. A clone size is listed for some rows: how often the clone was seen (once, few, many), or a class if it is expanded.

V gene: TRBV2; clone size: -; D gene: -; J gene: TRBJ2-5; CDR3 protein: CASSSDRQETQYF; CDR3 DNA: TGTGCCAGCAGCTCGGACAGACAAGAGACCCAGTACTTC
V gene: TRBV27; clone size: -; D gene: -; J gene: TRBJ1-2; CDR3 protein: CASRTGGTNYGYTF; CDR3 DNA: TGTGCCAGCAGAACCGGCGGGACTAACTATGGCTACACCTTC
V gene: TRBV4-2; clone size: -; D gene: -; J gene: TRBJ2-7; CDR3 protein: CASSLRFGQGRNEQYF; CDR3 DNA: TGTGCCAGCAGCCTCCGATTCGGGCAGGGTAGGAACGAGCAGTACTTC
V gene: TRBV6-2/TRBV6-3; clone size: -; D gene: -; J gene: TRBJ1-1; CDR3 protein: CASSPTAHTGNGAFF; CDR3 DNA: TGTGCCAGCAGCCCTACCGCACATACAGGGAATGGAGCTTTCTTT
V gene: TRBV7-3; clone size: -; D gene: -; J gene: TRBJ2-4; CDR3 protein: CASSLNPADIQYF; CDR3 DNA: TGTGCCAGCAGCTTAAACCCCGCGGACATTCAGTACTTC
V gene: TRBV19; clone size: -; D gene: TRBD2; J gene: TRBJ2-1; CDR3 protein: CASSPGNGLAGREQFF; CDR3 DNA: TGTGCCAGTAGTCCGGGAAACGGACTAGCAGGACGAGAGCAGTTCTTC
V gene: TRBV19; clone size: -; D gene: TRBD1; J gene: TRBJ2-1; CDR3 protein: CASSIGTGGFNEQFF; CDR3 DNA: TGTGCCAGTAGTATAGGGACAGGTGGCTTCAATGAGCAGTTCTTC
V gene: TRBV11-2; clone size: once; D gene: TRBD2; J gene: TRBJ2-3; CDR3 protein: CASSSAALAGSTDTQYF; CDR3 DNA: TGTGCCAGCAGCTCCGCGGCGCTAGCGGGGTCCACAGATACGCAGTATTTT
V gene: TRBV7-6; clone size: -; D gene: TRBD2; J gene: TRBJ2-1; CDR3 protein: CASSLGWRASGSGNEQFF; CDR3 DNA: TGTGCCAGCAGCTTAGGGTGGAGGGCTAGCGGGAGCGGGAATGAGCAGTTCTTC
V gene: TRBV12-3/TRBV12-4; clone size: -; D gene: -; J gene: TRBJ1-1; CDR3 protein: CASSFWETEAFF; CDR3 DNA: TGTGCCAGCAGTTTCTGGGAGACTGAAGCTTTCTTT
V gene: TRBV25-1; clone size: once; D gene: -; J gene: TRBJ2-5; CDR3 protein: CASSESGMGQETQYF; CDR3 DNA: TGTGCCAGCAGTGAATCCGGGATGGGGCAAGAGACCCAGTACTTC
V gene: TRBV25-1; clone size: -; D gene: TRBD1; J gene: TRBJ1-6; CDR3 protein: CASMPGGKDSPLHF; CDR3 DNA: TGTGCCAGCATGCCAGGGGGCAAGGATTCACCCCTCCACTTT
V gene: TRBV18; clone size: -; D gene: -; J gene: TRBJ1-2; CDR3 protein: CASSWGGVAYGYTF; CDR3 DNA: TGTGCCAGCTCCTGGGGGGGAGTCGCCTATGGCTACACCTTC
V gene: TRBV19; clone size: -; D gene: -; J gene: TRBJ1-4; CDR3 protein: CASRFQGNRVATNEKLFF; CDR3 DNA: TGTGCCAGTAGGTTTCAGGGGAATAGAGTTGCAACTAATGAAAAACTGTTTTTT
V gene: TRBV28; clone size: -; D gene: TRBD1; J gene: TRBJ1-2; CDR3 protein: CASSHPTDRDYGYTF; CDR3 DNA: TGTGCCAGCAGCCATCCGACGGACAGGGACTATGGCTACACCTTC
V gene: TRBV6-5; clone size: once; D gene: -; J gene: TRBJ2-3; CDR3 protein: CATSNTRTDTQYF; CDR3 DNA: TGTGCCACCTCGAATACTCGGACAGATACGCAGTATTTT
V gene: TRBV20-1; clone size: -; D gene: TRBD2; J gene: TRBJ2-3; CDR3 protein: CSASSASGGTDTQYF; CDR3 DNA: TGCAGTGCTAGTAGCGCTAGCGGGGGCACAGATACGCAGTATTTT
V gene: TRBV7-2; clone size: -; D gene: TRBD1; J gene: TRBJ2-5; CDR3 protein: CASSPRGRKETQYF; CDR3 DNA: TGTGCCAGCAGCCCCAGGGGGCGTAAAGAGACCCAGTACTTC
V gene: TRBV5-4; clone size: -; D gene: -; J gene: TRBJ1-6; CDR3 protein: CASSRRGTAPSPLHF; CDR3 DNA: TGTGCCAGCAGCAGGCGCGGGACGGCTCCTTCACCCCTCCACTTT
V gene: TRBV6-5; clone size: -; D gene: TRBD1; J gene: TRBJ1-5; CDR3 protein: CASSSRDSSRQPQHF; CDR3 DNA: TGTGCCAGCAGTTCCCGGGACAGCTCCAGACAGCCCCAGCATTTT